The sequence of this T cell receptor beta chain was determined in a study of blood T cell repertoires in COVID-19. Overall study context: Material from acute and convalescent COVID-19 was sourced from the United States, Italy and Spain. PBMCs, B-cell-depleted T cells, or T cells were the source of the cDNA or gDNA that made up the material.

This clone was seen a single time. In the original analysis: Nucleated cell number was recorded as an estimate derived from reference gene primer amplification. The repertoire was sequenced with immunoSEQ multiplex PCR; TCRdb's copy has only in-frame clones and lacks some. Clone size and the V and J calls come from that table; the DNA yielded D and trimming. This sample has 150,000 or so clones; roughly four fifths occur once, and the top ten carry under 2%. CDR1 SNHLY and CDR2 FYNNEI come from the germline V gene. The CDR3 consists of 21 residues. Trimming took 7 bases from V and 13 from J; bases not matched to a gene: 32.

Sequences were obtained from peripheral blood. The clonotype comes from an elderly man with acute or convalescent COVID-19. V gene TRBV2 combines with J gene TRBJ2-4; 12 nucleotides match TRBD2. The CDR3 spells CASKEASRPVSLRTSGKIQYF. The CDR3 DNA reads TGTGCCAGCAAAGAAGCGTCCCGCCCCGTGAGCCTGCGGACTAGCGGGAAGATCCAGTACTTC.